A single sample gave rise to the 29 T cell receptor beta chains below, sequenced in a study of T cell responses to AZD1222 COVID-19 vaccine. The method was immunoSEQ multiplex PCR; TCRdb's version includes in-frame clones alone and lacks a portion of them. The table lists more than 85,000 clones, more than 70% of them singletons. The sequenced sample was peripheral blood, obtained 28 days after the second AZD1222 dose. These receptors all stem from an adult who received the AZD1222 COVID-19 vaccine.

This clone was detected only a few times. The chain has TRBV5-1 and TRBJ2-1; D remains unclear. Trimming shortened V by 4 bases and J by 3 bases, and 14 bases separated the two germline ends. This CDR3 has 15 residues. CDR1 SGHRS and CDR2 YFSETQ come from the germline V gene. This CDR3 is CASSPTPYHYNEQFF. The CDR3 DNA reads as TGCGCCAGCAGCCCGACCCCTTACCACTACAATGAGCAGTTCTTC.

The rearrangement links TRBV7-6 to TRBJ1-5; perhaps TRBD1 as D (6 bases). Trimming pared 3 bases from V and 3 bases from J, leaving 12 bases between. Germline lookup yields CDR1 SGHVS and CDR2 FNYEAQ. The CDR3 length is 15 residues. This chain's CDR3 is CASSFSGAFNQPQHF. As DNA, the CDR3 is TGTGCCAGCAGCTTTTCAGGGGCTTTCAATCAGCCCCAGCATTTT.

J is TRBJ1-5 and V is TRBV30; no clear D. The CDR3 is 15 amino acids. Trimming cost V 3 bases and J 0 bases, with 12 bases left between them. In germline, CDR1 is GTSNPN, CDR2 SVGIG (reference sequence). In DNA form, the CDR3 reads TGTGCCTGGAGGGCAAGGACGGCTAGCAATCAGCCCCAGCATTTT. Its protein is CAWRARTASNQPQHF.

The genes are TRBV7-8 and TRBJ2-1; 9 bases line up with TRBD2. This CDR3 comprises 18 residues. V gave up 4 bases and J gave up 2 bases; unmatched junction bases: 12. Germline V gives CDR1 SGHVS, CDR2 FQNEAQ. The CDR3 spells CASSYDSGAGGPYNEQFF. CDR3 DNA sequence: TGTGCCAGCAGCTACGATAGCGGAGCGGGAGGCCCCTACAATGAGCAGTTCTTC.

The chain couples TRBV5-1 to TRBJ2-1; D remains unclear. Germline CDR1 SGHRS, CDR2 YFSETQ. The V end lost 3 bases, the J end lost 6 bases, and 7 bases lay between the germline ends. This CDR3 spans 12 amino acids. CDR3 in amino acids: CASSSLGNEQFF. Here the CDR3 DNA reads TGCGCCAGCAGCTCCCTCGGCAATGAGCAGTTCTTC. The full variable domain, rest sourced from reference TRBV5-1 and TRBJ2-1, is KAGVTQTPRYLIKTRGQQVTLSCSPISGHRSVSWYQQTPGQGLQFLFEYFSETQRNKGNFPGRFSGRQFSNSRSEMNVSTLELGDSALYLCASSSLGNEQFFGPGTRLTVL.

In this sample, this clone turned up once. This chain connects TRBV3-1 (or the pseudogene TRBV3-2) to TRBJ1-2, with TRBD1 identical over 8 bases. The CDR3 is made up of 15 amino acids. The germline CDR1 and CDR2 sequences are LGHDT and YNNKEL (reference sequence). With V trimmed by 4 bases and J by 5 bases, 9 bases remained unmatched. The CDR3 DNA follows: TGTGCCAGCAGCCGTTATTCGGACAGGGATTATGGCTACACCTTC. Protein product: CASSRYSDRDYGYTF.

The V call is TRBV5-1, the J call TRBJ1-3, with 11 bases that match TRBD1. The trim removed 7 bases at V and 7 bases at J, leaving 7 bases unmatched. The V gene's germline CDR1 is SGHRS and CDR2 YFSETQ. There are 14 residues in the CDR3. This CDR3 is CASGPGQGANTIYF. In DNA, the CDR3 is TGCGCCAGCGGACCCGGACAGGGGGCGAACACCATATATTTT.

For this clone: Other DNA variants within this sample encode the same CDR3. The chain joins TRBV5-1 to TRBJ1-1, with 10 bases lining up with TRBD1. This CDR3 has 15 residues. Germline V gene sequence: CDR1 SGHRS, CDR2 YFSETQ. Trimming took 0 bases from V and 4 from J; bases not matched to a gene: 3. This CDR3 reads CASSLEGQGSTEAFF. As DNA, the CDR3 is TGCGCCAGCAGCTTGGAGGGACAGGGGAGCACTGAAGCTTTCTTT. Full variable domain (remainder filled in from reference TRBV5-1 and TRBJ1-1): KAGVTQTPRYLIKTRGQQVTLSCSPISGHRSVSWYQQTPGQGLQFLFEYFSETQRNKGNFPGRFSGRQFSNSRSEMNVSTLELGDSALYLCASSLEGQGSTEAFFGQGTRLTVV.

CDR3 loop: CASSLAGQGAPNTGELFF. In DNA form, the CDR3 reads TGTGCCAGCAGCTTAGCAGGACAGGGGGCCCCGAACACCGGGGAGCTGTTTTTT. V gene TRBV7-8 combines with J gene TRBJ2-2, with 11 bases lining up with TRBD1. CDR1 is SGHVS, CDR2 FQNEAQ, per germline. CDR3 length equals 18 residues. J was trimmed by 0 bases and V by 0 bases; bases with no gene match: 3.

This clone showed up just a few times. CDR3 sequence reads: CASSYDRGPVTQYF. Here the CDR3 DNA reads TGCGCCAGCAGCTACGACAGGGGGCCGGTGACCCAGTACTTC. The chain carries TRBV10-2 and TRBJ2-5; 10 nucleotides align to TRBD1. The CDR3 has 14 amino acids. Germline lookup yields CDR1 WSHSY and CDR2 SAAADI. V shed 6 bases, J shed 7 bases, and the junction held 8 bases outside the gene matches.

DNA of the CDR3: TGTGCCAGCAGCGGATCCGGGACAGGGTGGGCCTATGGCTACACCTTC. This gives the protein CASSGSGTGWAYGYTF. The V gene is TRBV5-4, the J gene TRBJ1-2; 9 positions agree with TRBD1. V dropped 4 bases and J dropped 4; count of bases not matched to a gene: 11. The CDR3 covers 16 residues. Germline values: CDR1 SGHNT, CDR2 YYREEE (reference sequence).

V usage is TRBV10-1 and J usage is TRBJ2-3, with D unresolved. V shed 4 bases and J shed 2 bases, with 13 bases lying between them. The CDR3 is 15 residues long. The germline V gene has CDR1 WNHNN and CDR2 SYGVQD (reference sequence). CDR3: CASSAVTSNTDTQYF. Written as DNA, the CDR3 is TGCGCCAGCAGTGCGGTGACTTCGAACACAGATACGCAGTATTTT.

The rearrangement joins TRBV7-2 to TRBJ1-2, with 7 positions matching TRBD1. J gave up 7 bases and V 4 bases, and 15 bases lay outside the gene matches. Germline CDR1 reads SGHTA; CDR2 reads FQGNSA. The CDR3 has 16 amino acids. The CDR3 coding sequence is TGTGCCAGCAGCTCCCCTACGTTCGACAGGGTGGTTGGCTACACCTTC. Translating gives CASSSPTFDRVVGYTF.

The chain is built from TRBV30 and TRBJ1-4, with unresolved D. Per the germline V gene, CDR1 is GTSNPN and CDR2 is SVGIG (reference sequence). The CDR3 length is 14 residues. V lost 4 bases and J 5 bases, leaving 14 bases between the germline ends. The CDR3, as DNA: TGTGCCTGGAACCGTGAGAGCCCGAATGAAAAACTGTTTTTT. As protein: CAWNRESPNEKLFF.

The chain couples TRBV6-5 to TRBJ1-1; 7 bases agree with TRBD1. The CDR3 length is 13 residues. CDR1 is MNHEY and CDR2 is SVGAGI in the germline V gene. Trimming removed 7 bases from V and 5 bases from J; junction bases left unmatched: 7. CDR3 coding DNA: TGTGCCAGCACTGGGACAGCCACTACTGAAGCTTTCTTT. It is translated as CASTGTATTEAFF.

Notes on this clone: Relative to the germline gene, one junction end is altered; a read error may explain this. CDR3 region: CASSPGQGIVSETFF. Here the CDR3 DNA reads TGCGCCAGCAGCCCAGGACAGGGGATAGTGTCTGAAACTTTCTTT. The V call is TRBV5-1, the J call TRBJ1-1, with 9 bases aligning to TRBD1. This CDR3 has 15 amino acids. Germline values: CDR1 SGHRS, CDR2 YFSETQ.

V gene TRBV7-8 combines with J gene TRBJ1-5; D is unresolved. The CDR3 is 14 residues long. CDR1 is SGHVS, CDR2 FQNEAQ, per germline. Trimming cost V 5 bases and J 0 bases, with 8 bases left between them. The CDR3 here is CASSTRYSNQPQHF. CDR3 sequence (DNA): TGTGCCAGCAGCACCCGATATAGCAATCAGCCCCAGCATTTT.

J is TRBJ2-7 and V is TRBV9; D may correspond to TRBD1 or TRBD2 (7 bases each). The CDR3 contains 13 residues. Germline V lookup: CDR1 SGDLS, CDR2 YYNGEE. The V end lost 2 bases, the J end lost 6 bases, and 12 bases lay between the germline ends. CDR3 residues: CASSVTGEGEQYF. The CDR3 bases are TGTGCCAGCAGCGTTACAGGGGAGGGCGAGCAGTACTTC.

This clone showed up just once. The rearrangement joins TRBV7-9 to TRBJ1-1, with 8 bases aligning to TRBD1. The germline V gene encodes CDR1 SEHNR and CDR2 FQNEAQ (reference sequence). J lost 5 bases, V lost 2 bases, and 10 bases had no gene match. CDR3 size: 16 residues. CDR3 sequence (DNA): TGTGCCAGCAGCTTAATAACCCTACAGGGGGAGACTGAAGCTTTCTTT. Translation gives CASSLITLQGETEAFF. Full variable domain (outside the CDR3, taken from reference TRBV7-9 and TRBJ1-1): DTGVSQNPRHKITKRGQNVTFRCDPISEHNRLYWYRQTLGQGPEFLTYFQNEAQLEKSRLLSDRFSAERPKGSFSTLEIQRTEQGDSAMYLCASSLITLQGETEAFFGQGTRLTVV.

V and J are TRBV28 and TRBJ2-1; 10 nucleotides match TRBD2. Germline assignment: CDR1 MDHEN and CDR2 SYDVKM. The CDR3 runs 21 residues. V gave up 11 bases and J gave up 0 bases; unmatched junction bases: 25. The CDR3 DNA reads TGTGCCCCGGCCCGGGGGGCGCCTAGCGGGAGTAGCTTTCCCTCCTACAATGAGCAGTTCTTC. Residues: CAPARGAPSGSSFPSYNEQFF.

The CDR3 DNA follows: TGTGCCAGCAGGCCAATCGGGGGGAACAATGAGCAGTTCTTC. Encoded protein: CASRPIGGNNEQFF. The rearrangement joins TRBV27 to TRBJ2-1, with 7 positions matching TRBD2. The CDR3 length is 14 residues. CDR1 is MNHEY, CDR2 SMNVEV, per germline (reference sequence). The V segment lost 6 bases and the J segment 5 bases; nucleotides outside the gene matches: 7.

The rearrangement links TRBV24-1 to TRBJ2-1; TRBD1 matches 7 bases. Per the germline V gene, CDR1 is KGHDR and CDR2 is SFDVKD. Unmatched junction bases numbered 7, after V lost 5 bases and J lost 4 bases. The CDR3 has 15 amino acids. The CDR3 nucleotides read TGTGCCACCAGTGCCCAGGGGGACATTTACAATGAGCAGTTCTTC. Translation: CATSAQGDIYNEQFF.

The chain is built from TRBV4-1 and TRBJ2-5; TRBD2 matches 8 bases. J was trimmed by 4 bases and V by 3 bases; bases with no gene match: 4. The CDR3 sequence is 14 residues long. Germline CDR1 reads MGHRA; CDR2 reads YSYEKL. As DNA, the CDR3 is TGCGCCAGCAGCCATGGCCGGGAGGGAGAGACCCAGTACTTC. Its protein product is CASSHGREGETQYF.

This chain joins TRBV18 and TRBJ1-1, with 7 bases aligning to TRBD1. Germline loops: CDR1 KGHSH, CDR2 LQKENI. This CDR3 has 14 residues. The ends lost 3 bases at V and 3 bases at J; junction bases unmatched: 4. The CDR3 DNA sequence: TGTGCCAGCTCACCTAGACAGGGTGACACTGAAGCTTTCTTT. Translation gives CASSPRQGDTEAFF.

V gene TRBV24-1 combines with J gene TRBJ1-1; D not resolved. Germline V gene lookup returns CDR1 KGHDR and CDR2 SFDVKD. V was clipped by 3 bases and J by 1 base, with 11 bases between them. The CDR3 extends over 15 amino acids. As DNA, the CDR3 is TGTGCCACCAGTGATAGTGCCACCAGGAACACTGAAGCTTTCTTT. Amino acid sequence: CATSDSATRNTEAFF.

The chain carries TRBV3-1 (or the pseudogene TRBV3-2) and TRBJ2-1; D might be TRBD2 (6 bases). Germline CDR1 is LGHDT and CDR2 is YNNKEL (reference sequence). V lost 2 bases to trimming and J lost 8 bases, with 16 bases between them. The CDR3 is 15 residues long. CDR3 sequence (DNA): TGTGCCAGCAGCCAACCGGGACTCCCCAGGGATGAGCAGTTCTTC. This translates into CASSQPGLPRDEQFF.

This sequence joins TRBV6-4 and TRBJ2-2; TRBD2 matches 7 bases. Germline V CDR1 and CDR2: MRHNA, SNTAGT. Trimming removed 5 bases from V and 5 bases from J; junction bases left unmatched: 11. CDR3 length equals 16 residues. CDR3 residues: CASSISGTTPTGELFF. The CDR3 DNA sequence: TGTGCCAGCAGTATCTCCGGGACTACCCCAACCGGGGAGCTGTTTTTT.

This clone was detected once. V is TRBV7-2 and J is TRBJ2-7, with D perhaps TRBD2 (5 bases). The V end was cut by 4 bases, the J end by 5 bases, with 18 bases between. There are 15 residues in the CDR3. The V gene's germline CDR1 is SGHTA and CDR2 FQGNSA. The CDR3 protein is CASSSPYGIGNEQYF. CDR3 sequence (DNA): TGTGCCAGCAGCTCCCCTTACGGGATCGGCAACGAGCAGTACTTC.

The chain has TRBV2 and TRBJ2-1; D is ambiguous. Germline loops: CDR1 SNHLY, CDR2 FYNNEI. V lost 0 bases to trimming and J lost 10 bases, with 19 bases between them. CDR3 size: 16 residues. The CDR3 here is CASSEALQVARLEQFF. The CDR3 bases are TGTGCCAGCAGTGAAGCGCTTCAGGTCGCGAGGTTAGAGCAGTTCTTC.